The 17 T cell receptor beta chains in this list originate from one sample, sequenced in a study of blood T cell repertoires in COVID-19. Repertoires were generated with immunoSEQ multiplex PCR, while TCRdb's copy carries only in-frame clones and drops some. The sample lists around 220,000 clones, approximately 80% occurring once. The specimen was peripheral blood. These receptors all stem from a woman over 75 with active or convalescent COVID-19.

This clone was seen a single time. This sequence joins TRBV29-1 and TRBJ2-1; perhaps TRBD2 as D (6 bases). Between the trimmed V and J ends, which lost 1 base and 1 base, there was a span of 11 bases. Germline CDR1 is SQVTM and CDR2 is ANQGSEA. The CDR3 contains 15 residues. CDR3 residues: CSVEGGGVSYNEQFF. The DNA of the CDR3 is TGCAGCGTTGAAGGGGGCGGGGTATCCTACAATGAGCAGTTCTTC.

The rearrangement links TRBV19 to TRBJ1-2, with D unclear. The CDR3 runs to 11 residues. Germline CDR1 is LNHDA and CDR2 is SQIVND (reference sequence). The V end lost 3 bases, the J end lost 8 bases, and 7 bases lay between the germline ends. The CDR3 loop reads CASSILSGYTF. The CDR3 nucleotides read TGTGCCAGTAGTATCCTTTCGGGCTACACCTTC. Complete variable domain (other parts from reference TRBV19 and TRBJ1-2): DGGITQSPKYLFRKEGQNVTLSCEQNLNHDAMYWYRQDPGQGLRLIYYSQIVNDFQKGDIAEGYSVSREKKESFPLTVTSAQKNPTAFYLCASSILSGYTFGSGTRLTVV.

J is TRBJ1-2 and V is TRBV28, with TRBD1 matching over 7 bases. The CDR3 covers 15 residues. Germline CDR1 is MDHEN and CDR2 is SYDVKM. Trimming took 1 base from V and 2 from J; bases not matched to a gene: 4. CDR3 region: CASSLSGGYNYGYTF. The DNA for the CDR3 is TGTGCCAGCAGTTTATCAGGGGGTTACAACTATGGCTACACCTTC.

The chain recombines TRBV5-1 with TRBJ2-5, with 9 bases lining up with TRBD1. The CDR3 sequence is 15 residues long. The V gene's germline CDR1 is SGHRS and CDR2 YFSETQ. The V segment lost 4 bases and the J segment 1 base; nucleotides outside the gene matches: 5. The CDR3 reads CASSTGQGPQETQYF. The CDR3 nucleotides read TGCGCCAGCAGCACGGGACAGGGCCCCCAAGAGACCCAGTACTTC.

This chain joins TRBV19 and TRBJ1-6; D call uncertain. Looked up from germline, CDR1 is LNHDA and CDR2 is SQIVND (reference sequence). Trimming pared 3 bases from V and 7 bases from J, leaving 13 bases between. This CDR3 comprises 15 residues. In DNA, the CDR3 is TGTGCCAGTAGTATTGGTGGAGGGAGAAATTCACCCCTCCACTTT. It codes for CASSIGGGRNSPLHF.

The chain carries TRBV28 and TRBJ1-6; 10 nucleotides align to TRBD1. Germline trimming cut 2 bases from V and 8 bases from J; bases unmatched to any gene: 6. Germline V CDR1 and CDR2: MDHEN, SYDVKM. This CDR3 comprises 16 residues. This CDR3 reads CASSLGTGVMDSPLHF. The CDR3 DNA is TGTGCCAGCAGTTTAGGGACAGGGGTGATGGATTCACCCCTCCACTTT.

This chain uses TRBV3-1 (or the pseudogene TRBV3-2) with TRBJ2-7, with 11 bases lining up with TRBD2. Trimming took 3 bases from V and 2 from J; bases not matched to a gene: 12. CDR1 and CDR2 (germline): LGHDT, YNNKEL (reference sequence). The CDR3 runs 18 residues. In DNA, the CDR3 is TGTGCCAGCAGCCACCATGCGGCTAGACTAGCGGGACCCTACGAGCAGTACTTC. Protein product: CASSHHAARLAGPYEQYF.

This chain uses TRBV2 with TRBJ2-7; possibly TRBD1 for D (6 bases). V lost 6 bases to trimming and J lost 6 bases, with 15 bases between them. The CDR3 covers 13 residues. Germline values: CDR1 SNHLY, CDR2 FYNNEI. Here the CDR3 reads CASSGDTGGEQYF. The DNA for the CDR3 is TGTGCCAGCAGCGGGGACACGGGCGGCGAGCAGTACTTC.

The chain uses TRBV6-7 and TRBJ2-1; a possible D gene is TRBD2 (5 bases). TRBV6-7 is given ORF status, its function remaining uncertain. Trimming removed 6 bases from V and 10 bases from J, with 13 bases in between. The CDR3 spans 12 residues. The CDR3 coding sequence is TGTGCCAGCAGGGCGAGGGAGACGGAGCAGTTCTTC. Translating gives CASRARETEQFF.

This clone was seen just once. The CDR3 reads CASSPALSGVPYEQYF. CDR3 nucleotides: TGCGCCAGCAGCCCTGCCCTCTCAGGGGTTCCCTACGAGCAGTACTTC. The rearrangement joins TRBV5-1 to TRBJ2-7, with a possible D match to TRBD1 (6 bases). Deletions cut 4 bases from V and 2 bases from J, with 19 bases between. This CDR3 contains 16 residues. In germline, CDR1 is SGHRS, CDR2 YFSETQ.

The V call is TRBV6-5, the J call TRBJ1-2, with TRBD1 identical over 7 bases. CDR1 and CDR2 from the germline V gene are MNHEY and SVGAGI. This CDR3 is built from 13 residues. The V segment lost 6 bases and the J segment 4 bases; nucleotides outside the gene matches: 5. CDR3 nucleotide sequence: TGTGCCAGCAGATTAGGGGGCTCCTATGGCTACACCTTC. The encoded protein is CASRLGGSYGYTF.

This chain joins TRBV28 and TRBJ1-4, with D perhaps TRBD1 (5 bases). Looked up from germline, CDR1 is MDHEN and CDR2 is SYDVKM. V lost 2 bases, J lost 8 bases, and 18 bases lay in between. The CDR3 is 16 amino acids. The CDR3 reads CASSLDPGGVKEKLFF. In nucleotides, the CDR3 is TGTGCCAGCAGTTTAGACCCGGGGGGGGTGAAAGAAAAACTGTTTTTT.

The chain combines TRBV5-1 with TRBJ1-5; possible D gene TRBD1, 6 bases. The germline gives CDR1 SGHRS, CDR2 YFSETQ. The CDR3 is made up of 17 amino acids. V shed 0 bases and J shed 0 bases, with 13 bases lying between them. This CDR3 reads CASSLDGLGGSNQPQHF. In DNA form, the CDR3 reads TGCGCCAGCAGCTTGGATGGGCTAGGGGGTAGCAATCAGCCCCAGCATTTT.

V usage is TRBV19 and J usage is TRBJ2-7, with 7 positions matching TRBD2. V gave up 4 bases and J gave up 6 bases; unmatched junction bases: 3. The CDR3 length is 12 residues. Per the germline V gene, CDR1 is LNHDA and CDR2 is SQIVND (reference sequence). The CDR3 protein is CASSNGGVEQYF. The CDR3 coding sequence is TGTGCCAGTAGTAATGGGGGGGTCGAGCAGTACTTC.

Concerning this clone: This same CDR3 is encoded by further DNA sequences in the sample. The CDR3 bases are TGTGCCAGCAGTGGACAGGGCTACGAGCAGTACTTC. It is translated as CASSGQGYEQYF. The chain combines TRBV2 with TRBJ2-7; TRBD1 agrees at 7 bases. The CDR3 has 12 residues. Germline CDR1 reads SNHLY; CDR2 reads FYNNEI. J was trimmed by 3 bases and V by 4 bases; bases with no gene match: 0.

This clone was seen once. The V gene is TRBV2, the J gene TRBJ2-1; 7 bases map to TRBD1. The V and J ends lost 4 bases and 4 bases, in that order; junction bases with no gene match: 4. The CDR3 covers 14 residues. Germline loops: CDR1 SNHLY, CDR2 FYNNEI. CDR3 nucleotides: TGTGCCAGCAGTGTGGGGACAGTATACAATGAGCAGTTCTTC. It codes for CASSVGTVYNEQFF.

The V gene is TRBV5-1, the J gene TRBJ2-3, with a possible D match to TRBD2 (6 bases). The CDR3 sequence is 13 residues long. Per the germline V gene, CDR1 is SGHRS and CDR2 is YFSETQ. V lost 4 bases, J lost 2 bases, and 8 bases lay in between. CDR3 DNA sequence: TGCGCCAGCAGCGGGACTCTCACAGATACGCAGTATTTT. The encoded protein is CASSGTLTDTQYF.